These 15 T cell receptor beta chains were all obtained from the same sample, sequenced in a study of cytomegalovirus exposure and HLA in healthy donors. Primers for the PCR totalled 60 Vbeta and 13 Jbeta. Assay used: immunoSEQ multiplex PCR; TCRdb lists only in-frame clones, some missing. The sample records 150,000 to 200,000 clones, more than 80% being singletons. The sample comprised PBMCs. The receptors derive from a man aged 18 to 29 in good health and CMV-seronegative.

The rearrangement joins TRBV10-3 to TRBJ2-3, with 7 bases fitting TRBD1. The CDR3 contains 12 residues. Looked up from germline, CDR1 is ENHRY and CDR2 is SYGVKD. The V gene end was trimmed by 6 bases and the J gene end by 10 bases; junction bases not matched to a gene: 7. CDR3 sequence reads: CAISTGASPQYF. The CDR3 DNA is TGTGCCATCAGCACAGGGGCCTCCCCGCAGTATTTT.

The rearrangement joins TRBV4-2 to TRBJ2-1; TRBD2 aligns across 11 bases. Germline assignment: CDR1 LGHNA and CDR2 YNFKEQ. This CDR3 region has 17 residues. The junction had 8 bases not matched to a gene; V was cut back by 3 bases and J by 4 bases. The CDR3 DNA reads as TGTGCCAGCAGCCACCCTACCGGGACTAGCGGATACAATGAGCAGTTCTTC. Its translation: CASSHPTGTSGYNEQFF.

The chain employs TRBV14 and TRBJ2-7; 10 positions match TRBD1. Trimming at V came to 4 bases and at J to 2 bases, leaving 8 bases not matched to a gene. This CDR3 is 16 amino acids long. The germline gives CDR1 SGHDN, CDR2 FVKESK. The CDR3 sequence: CASSLPAGTGAYEQYF. The CDR3 DNA follows: TGTGCCAGCAGCCTCCCGGCCGGGACAGGGGCCTACGAGCAGTACTTC.

The CDR3 region has the DNA TGTGCCAGCAGGCTAGGACAGGGGGCGGGCGAGCAGTACTTC. Translated: CASRLGQGAGEQYF. This rearrangement joins TRBV5-5 to TRBJ2-7; 11 bases agree with TRBD1. CDR1 is SGHKS and CDR2 is YYEKEE in the germline V gene (reference sequence). This CDR3 has 14 amino acids. The ends lost 5 bases at V and 6 bases at J; junction bases unmatched: 7.

The CDR3 DNA is TGTGCCAGCAGTTACTCAGGACTAGCGCCAGATACGCAGTATTTT. Amino acid sequence: CASSYSGLAPDTQYF. The chain is built from TRBV6-5 and TRBJ2-3, with 9 nucleotides matching TRBD2. With 0 bases clipped from V and 4 bases from J, the junction kept 2 bases outside the gene matches. The CDR3 runs 15 residues. In germline, CDR1 is MNHEY, CDR2 SVGAGI.

This chain uses TRBV6-1 with TRBJ2-1; the D is unclear. Trimming removed 2 bases from V and 6 bases from J, with 5 bases in between. Germline-derived CDR1 and CDR2 are MNHNS and SASEGT. The CDR3 totals 12 residues. DNA of the CDR3: TGTGCCAGCAGTGAATGGCCCAATGAGCAGTTCTTC. It is translated as CASSEWPNEQFF.

In DNA form, the CDR3 reads TGCGCCAGCAGTCTTACAGGGGTTCCCTACGAGCAGTACTTC. This translates into CASSLTGVPYEQYF. V is TRBV4-1 and J is TRBJ2-7; 7 bases fit TRBD1. There are 14 residues in the CDR3. CDR1 is MGHRA, CDR2 YSYEKL, per germline. V dropped 6 bases and J dropped 2; count of bases not matched to a gene: 7.

The chain employs TRBV29-1 and TRBJ2-2, with a weak D call TRBD1 (5 bases). The germline V gene has CDR1 SQVTM and CDR2 ANQGSEA. CDR3 length: 13 amino acids. With 5 bases removed from V and 7 bases from J, the gap between germline ends came to 14 bases. Here the CDR3 DNA reads TGCAGCGTTACCACCGGCCAGGGCGGGGAGCTGTTTTTT. Amino acid sequence: CSVTTGQGGELFF.

The chain is built from TRBV6-5 and TRBJ2-7; perhaps TRBD1 as D (6 bases). CDR3 length equals 15 residues. In germline, CDR1 is MNHEY, CDR2 SVGAGI. Deletions cut 6 bases from V and 2 bases from J, with 17 bases between. The CDR3 DNA is TGTGCCAGCAGAAAACTCCGGGACACAGCCTACGAGCAGTACTTC. Translating gives CASRKLRDTAYEQYF.

Turning to this clone: This sample also contains other DNA sequences that code for the same CDR3. The gene calls are TRBV5-1 and TRBJ2-5; TRBD2 matches 13 bases. The CDR3 is 15 residues long. V was clipped by 2 bases and J by 5 bases; unmatched bases: 3. CDR1 and CDR2 (germline): SGHRS, YFSETQ. The CDR3 nucleotides are TGCGCCAGCAGCTTAGAACTAGCGGGAGGGGAGACCCAGTACTTC. Its protein product is CASSLELAGGETQYF. Full variable domain (rest looked up from reference TRBV5-1 and TRBJ2-5): KAGVTQTPRYLIKTRGQQVTLSCSPISGHRSVSWYQQTPGQGLQFLFEYFSETQRNKGNFPGRFSGRQFSNSRSEMNVSTLELGDSALYLCASSLELAGGETQYFGPGTRLLVL.

The table lists this clone with a few counts. The rearrangement uses TRBV7-2 and TRBJ1-1; perhaps TRBD1 as D (6 bases). The CDR3 is 14 amino acids. Germline lookup yields CDR1 SGHTA and CDR2 FQGNSA. The V end lost 5 bases, the J end lost 4 bases, and 14 bases lay between the germline ends. In DNA, the CDR3 is TGTGCCAGCAGCCAGGGGTCCCAGGGCACTGAAGCTTTCTTT. Its protein product is CASSQGSQGTEAFF.

V is TRBV6-5 and J is TRBJ1-1, with a tentative D call TRBD1 (5 bases). The V and J ends lost 2 bases and 3 bases respectively, with 10 bases between them. Germline loops: CDR1 MNHEY, CDR2 SVGAGI. This CDR3 has 14 amino acids. In DNA form, the CDR3 reads TGTGCCAGCAGTTACCTAGACAGATACACTGAAGCTTTCTTT. Protein product: CASSYLDRYTEAFF.

The V gene is TRBV5-6, the J gene TRBJ1-1; 8 nucleotides agree with TRBD1. Germline V gene sequence: CDR1 SGHDT, CDR2 YYEEEE. Unmatched junction bases numbered 13, after V lost 4 bases and J lost 11 bases. The CDR3 length is 14 residues. The CDR3 is CASSTRTGSMVAFF. CDR3 nucleotides: TGTGCCAGCAGCACCCGGACAGGGTCGATGGTTGCTTTCTTT.

The V gene is TRBV9, the J gene TRBJ1-4; D may be TRBD1 (6 bases). The V end lost 0 bases, the J end lost 8 bases, and 11 bases lay between the germline ends. This CDR3 region has 14 residues. The germline V gene encodes CDR1 SGDLS and CDR2 YYNGEE. The CDR3 sequence is CASSVEGVDEKLFF. The DNA for the CDR3 is TGTGCCAGCAGCGTAGAGGGGGTTGACGAAAAACTGTTTTTT.

V usage is TRBV6-1 and J usage is TRBJ2-5; TRBD1 agrees at 8 bases. V lost 4 bases and J lost 7; bases outside the gene matches: 14. Germline V gives CDR1 MNHNS, CDR2 SASEGT. The CDR3 contains 16 residues. The CDR3 DNA reads TGTGCCAGCAGTGGGACGATCGGGCAGGGGGCGGGGACCCAGTACTTC. This codes for CASSGTIGQGAGTQYF.